This is a list of T cell receptor beta chains from one sample in a study of CD8 T cells in Susac syndrome. TCRdb passed the immunoSEQ multiplex PCR reads through MiXCR, listing each CDR3 protein once. The top ten clones hold over 0.4% of a sample with nearly 110,000 distinct CDR3 sequences, roughly 95% of them seen once. Sample: CD8+ T cells from PBMCs. Receptors originate from a human donor with Susac syndrome. The CDR3 runs from the conserved cysteine through the conserved F or W. The D gene is left open where the match is weak. Size tells how often a clone was seen (once, few, many) or the class of an expanded clone, and some rows leave it out.

clone size	J gene	V gene	D gene	CDR3 protein	CDR3 DNA
.	TRBJ1-6	TRBV9	TRBD1	CASSVGQTGAAPLHF	TGTGCCAGCAGCGTAGGGCAGACAGGGGCCGCACCCCTCCACTTT
.	TRBJ1-2	TRBV14	TRBD1	CASSQGTGGGYTF	TGTGCCAGCAGCCAAGGGACAGGGGGCGGCTACACCTTC
.	TRBJ1-2	TRBV5-6	TRBD1	CASSTGQRNYGYTF	TGTGCCAGCAGCACGGGACAGAGGAACTATGGCTACACCTTC
.	TRBJ2-3	TRBV27	.	CASSGRAAGTDTQYF	TGTGCCAGCAGTGGTCGAGCGGCGGGGACAGATACGCAGTATTTT
once	TRBJ2-2	TRBV5-1	TRBD1	CASSSDRGRTGELFF	TGCGCCAGCAGCTCCGACAGGGGCCGAACCGGGGAGCTGTTTTTT
.	TRBJ1-1	TRBV5-6	.	CASSSKRDGYTEAFF	TGTGCCAGCAGCTCGAAACGGGACGGTTACACTGAAGCTTTCTTT
.	TRBJ2-3	TRBV9	TRBD2	CASTLYGGGTDTQYF	TGTGCCAGCACCCTATACGGCGGGGGGACAGATACGCAGTATTTT
.	TRBJ1-2	TRBV12-3/TRBV12-4	.	CASRPSRFPYGYTF	TGTGCCAGCAGGCCTTCTCGGTTCCCCTATGGCTACACCTTC
.	TRBJ2-7	TRBV19	TRBD1	CASSPRDRGNEQYF	TGTGCCAGTAGTCCACGGGACAGGGGCAACGAGCAGTACTTC
few	TRBJ2-2	TRBV12-3/TRBV12-4	.	CASSLGVGELFF	TGTGCCAGCAGTTTAGGGGTCGGGGAGCTGTTTTTT
.	TRBJ1-4	TRBV4-1	TRBD1	CASSLPLQGEEKLFF	TGCGCCAGCAGCCTACCCTTACAGGGGGAAGAAAAACTGTTTTTT
.	TRBJ2-2	TRBV9	.	CASSSPEGVAGELFF	TGTGCCAGCAGCTCGCCGGAGGGGGTGGCCGGGGAGCTGTTTTTT
.	TRBJ2-3	TRBV15	.	CATSRTDTQYF	TGTGCCACCAGCAGGACAGATACGCAGTATTTT
.	TRBJ1-3	TRBV3-1	.	CASSQYEPRGRRFGNTIYF	TGTGCCAGCAGCCAGTATGAACCCCGGGGCCGGCGGTTCGGAAACACCATATATTTT
.	TRBJ2-3	TRBV29-1	.	CSVDGTSSTDTQYF	TGCAGCGTTGATGGGACGTCTAGCACAGATACGCAGTATTTT
.	TRBJ2-1	TRBV18	.	CASSPPQADNEQFF	TGTGCCAGCTCACCACCACAGGCCGATAATGAGCAGTTCTTC
.	TRBJ2-5	TRBV11-2	.	CASSLYRRPTETQYF	TGTGCCAGCAGCTTGTATAGGAGACCCACTGAGACCCAGTACTTC
.	TRBJ1-2	TRBV6-1	.	CASSEASGYGYTF	TGTGCCAGCAGTGAAGCGTCCGGCTATGGCTACACCTTC
once	TRBJ1-4	TRBV9	.	CASSVTGDLNEKLFF	TGTGCCAGCAGCGTCACAGGCGACCTAAATGAAAAACTGTTTTTT
.	TRBJ1-4	TRBV7-9	.	CASSPNGQLSEKLFF	TGTGCCAGCAGCCCCAATGGACAGCTTAGTGAAAAACTGTTTTTT
.	TRBJ1-2	TRBV29-1	.	CSAYMGNGYTF	TGCAGCGCCTACATGGGGAATGGCTACACCTTC
.	TRBJ1-1	TRBV29-1	.	CSVVADAVGAFF	TGCAGCGTTGTGGCCGATGCGGTCGGGGCTTTCTTT
.	TRBJ2-5	TRBV9	.	CASSVDRQSQETQYF	TGTGCCAGCAGCGTAGATCGACAGAGCCAAGAGACCCAGTACTTC
.	TRBJ2-5	TRBV12-3/TRBV12-4	.	CASSTSPGQQETQYF	TGTGCCAGCAGCACCAGCCCGGGACAACAAGAGACCCAGTACTTC
.	TRBJ1-1	TRBV4-1	.	CASSQRQDGDTEAFF	TGCGCCAGCAGCCAAAGACAGGACGGGGACACTGAAGCTTTCTTT
.	TRBJ1-1	TRBV5-1	TRBD1	CASSPRQGAGEAFF	TGCGCCAGCAGCCCGCGACAGGGGGCAGGTGAAGCTTTCTTT
.	TRBJ2-3	TRBV9	.	CASSTPGRRTDTQYF	TGTGCCAGCAGCACCCCGGGGCGGCGCACAGATACGCAGTATTTT
.	TRBJ2-1	TRBV5-6	.	CASSFGGRNEQFF	TGTGCCAGCAGCTTCGGGGGGCGTAATGAGCAGTTCTTC
.	TRBJ2-5	TRBV5-1	TRBD2	CASSLEASGAQETQYF	TGCGCCAGCAGCTTGGAGGCTAGCGGGGCCCAAGAGACCCAGTACTTC
.	TRBJ1-6	TRBV6-4	.	CASSETDGSPLHF	TGTGCCAGCAGTGAGACAGACGGTTCACCCCTCCACTTT
.	TRBJ2-1	TRBV12-3/TRBV12-4	TRBD2	CASSFSGGDEQFF	TGTGCCAGCAGTTTCAGCGGGGGCGATGAGCAGTTCTTC
.	TRBJ2-1	TRBV4-3	.	CASSQELHTSYNEQFF	TGCGCCAGCAGCCAAGAGTTACATACCTCCTACAATGAGCAGTTCTTC
.	TRBJ2-7	TRBV19	.	CATRSRDSYEQYF	TGTGCCACTCGCAGTAGGGACTCCTACGAGCAGTACTTC
.	TRBJ1-6	TRBV2	.	CASSEGPNQVSSYNSPLHF	TGTGCCAGCAGTGAGGGGCCTAACCAAGTGAGCTCCTATAATTCACCCCTCCACTTT
.	TRBJ2-1	TRBV9	TRBD1	CASSETGARNEQFF	TGTGCCAGCTCCGAGACAGGGGCAAGAAATGAGCAGTTCTTC
.	TRBJ2-5	TRBV9	.	CASSALATQETQYF	TGTGCCAGCAGCGCCTTAGCGACCCAAGAGACCCAGTACTTC
.	TRBJ2-1	TRBV27	TRBD2	CASSLFPGGENFF	TGTGCCAGCAGTTTATTTCCCGGGGGGGAAAATTTCTTC
.	TRBJ2-2	TRBV29-1	TRBD1	CSVDRERENTGELFF	TGCAGCGTGGACAGGGAAAGGGAAAACACCGGGGAGCTTTTTTTT
once	TRBJ1-6	TRBV9	TRBD1	CASSKQGEPLHF	TGTGCCAGCAGTAAACAGGGGGAACCCCTCCACTTT
.	TRBJ2-5	TRBV27	TRBD2	CASSPSGVAGETQYF	TGTGCCAGCAGCCCCTCCGGTGTAGCGGGAGAGACCCAGTACTTC
once	TRBJ2-1	TRBV14	.	CASSRGGRNEQFF	TGTGCCAGCAGCCGGGGGGGCCGGAATGAGCAGTTCTTC
.	TRBJ2-3	TRBV27	.	CASSLVSRDTQYF	TGTGCCAGCAGTTTAGTTTCCCGCGATACGCAGTATTTT
.	TRBJ1-1	TRBV29-1	.	CSVEVNTEAFF	TGCAGCGTTGAGGTGAACACTGAAGCTTTCTTT
few	TRBJ2-3	TRBV5-4	TRBD2	CASSLGLAGITDTQYF	TGTGCCAGCAGCTTGGGACTAGCGGGGATCACAGATACGCAGTATTTT
.	TRBJ2-3	TRBV12-3/TRBV12-4	.	CASSSVMVNTDTQYF	TGTGCCAGCAGTTCCGTAATGGTGAACACAGATACGCAGTATTTT
.	TRBJ2-1	TRBV13	TRBD1	CASSQGQGAWEQFF	TGTGCCAGCAGCCAGGGACAGGGGGCTTGGGAGCAGTTCTTC
.	TRBJ2-3	TRBV18	TRBD2	CASSLGLAGETDTQYF	TGTGCCAGCTCACTAGGACTAGCGGGGGAAACAGATACGCAGTATTTT
.	TRBJ1-3	TRBV3-1	.	CASSQGVGNTIYF	TGTGCCAGCAGCCAAGGCGTTGGAAACACCATATATTTT
.	TRBJ1-2	TRBV4-1	TRBD1	CASRQTGAYGYTF	TGCGCCAGCAGGCAAACAGGGGCCTATGGCTACACCTTC
.	TRBJ2-6	TRBV7-2	.	CASSVNGGTGANVLTF	TGTGCCAGCAGCGTCAACGGGGGAACTGGGGCCAACGTCCTGACTTTC